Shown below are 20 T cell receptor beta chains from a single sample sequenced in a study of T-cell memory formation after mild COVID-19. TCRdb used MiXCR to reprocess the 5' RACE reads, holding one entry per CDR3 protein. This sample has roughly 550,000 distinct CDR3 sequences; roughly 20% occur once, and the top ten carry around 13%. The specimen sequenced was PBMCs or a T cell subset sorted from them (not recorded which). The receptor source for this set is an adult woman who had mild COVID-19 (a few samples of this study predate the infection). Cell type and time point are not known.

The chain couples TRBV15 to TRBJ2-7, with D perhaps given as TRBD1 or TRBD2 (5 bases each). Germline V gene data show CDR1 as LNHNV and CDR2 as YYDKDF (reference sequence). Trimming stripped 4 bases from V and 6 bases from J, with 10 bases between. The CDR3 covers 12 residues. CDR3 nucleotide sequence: TGTGCCACCAGCACCCGGGACGGCGAGCAGTACTTC. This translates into CATSTRDGEQYF.

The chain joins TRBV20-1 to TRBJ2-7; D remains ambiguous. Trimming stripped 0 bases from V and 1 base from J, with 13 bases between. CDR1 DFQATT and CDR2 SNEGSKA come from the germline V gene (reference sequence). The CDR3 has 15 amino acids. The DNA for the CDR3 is TGCAGTGCTAGAGAGTGGGCCGCCCCTTCCTACGAGCAGTACTTC. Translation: CSAREWAAPSYEQYF.

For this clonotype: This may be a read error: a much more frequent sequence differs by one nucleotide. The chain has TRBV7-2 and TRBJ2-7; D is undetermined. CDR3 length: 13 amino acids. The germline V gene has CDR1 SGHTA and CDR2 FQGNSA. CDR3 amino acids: CASSVASSYEQYF. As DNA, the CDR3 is TGTGCCAGCAGCGTAGCCAGCTCCTACGAGCAGTACTTC.

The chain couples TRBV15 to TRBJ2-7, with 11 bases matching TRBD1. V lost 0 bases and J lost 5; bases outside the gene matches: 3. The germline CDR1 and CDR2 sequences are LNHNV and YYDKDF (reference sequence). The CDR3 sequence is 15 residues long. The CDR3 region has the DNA TGTGCCACCAGCAGAGATCGGGACAGGGGGAACGAGCAGTACTTC. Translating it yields CATSRDRDRGNEQYF.

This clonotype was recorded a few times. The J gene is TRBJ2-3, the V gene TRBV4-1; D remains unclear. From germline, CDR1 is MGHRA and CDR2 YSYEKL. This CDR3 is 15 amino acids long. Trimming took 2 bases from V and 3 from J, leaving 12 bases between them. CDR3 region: CASSQRSDGTDTQYF. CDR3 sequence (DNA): TGCGCCAGCAGCCAAAGGTCTGACGGGACAGATACGCAGTATTTT.

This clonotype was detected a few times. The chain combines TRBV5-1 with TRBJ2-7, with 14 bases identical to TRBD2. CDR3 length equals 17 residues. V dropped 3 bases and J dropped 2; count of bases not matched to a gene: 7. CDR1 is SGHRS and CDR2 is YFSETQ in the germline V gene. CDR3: CASSSVSGLAGAYEQYF. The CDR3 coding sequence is TGCGCCAGCAGCTCAGTCTCGGGACTAGCGGGGGCCTACGAGCAGTACTTC.

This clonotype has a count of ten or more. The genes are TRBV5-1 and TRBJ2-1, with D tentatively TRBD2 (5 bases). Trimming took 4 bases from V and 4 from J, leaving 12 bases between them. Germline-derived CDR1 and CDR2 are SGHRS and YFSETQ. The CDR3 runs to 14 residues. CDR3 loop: CASSPDSTYNEQFF. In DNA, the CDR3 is TGCGCCAGCAGCCCGGACTCCACATACAATGAGCAGTTCTTC.

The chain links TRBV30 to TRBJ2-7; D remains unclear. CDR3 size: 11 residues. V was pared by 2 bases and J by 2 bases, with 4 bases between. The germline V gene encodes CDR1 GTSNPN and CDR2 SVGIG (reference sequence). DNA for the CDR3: TGTGCCTGGAGTAGTCCCTACGAGCAGTACTTC. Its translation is CAWSSPYEQYF.

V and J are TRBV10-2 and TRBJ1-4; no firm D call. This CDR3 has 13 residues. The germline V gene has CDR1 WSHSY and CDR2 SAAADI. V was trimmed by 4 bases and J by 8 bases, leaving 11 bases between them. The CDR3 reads CASSVRGGEKLFF. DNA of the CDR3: TGCGCCAGCAGTGTGCGGGGTGGAGAAAAACTGTTTTTT.

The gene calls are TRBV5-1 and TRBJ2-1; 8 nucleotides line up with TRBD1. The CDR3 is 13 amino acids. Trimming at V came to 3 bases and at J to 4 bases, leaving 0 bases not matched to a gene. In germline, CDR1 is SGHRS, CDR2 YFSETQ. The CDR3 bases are TGCGCCAGCAGCTGGACAGGGTACAATGAGCAGTTCTTC. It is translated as CASSWTGYNEQFF.

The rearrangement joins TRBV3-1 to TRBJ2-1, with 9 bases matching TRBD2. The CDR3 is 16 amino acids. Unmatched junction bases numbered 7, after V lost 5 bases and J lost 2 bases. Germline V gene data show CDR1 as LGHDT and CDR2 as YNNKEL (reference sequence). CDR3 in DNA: TGTGCCAGCAGCTTAGCGGGGGCCAGCCCCTACAATGAGCAGTTCTTC. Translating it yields CASSLAGASPYNEQFF.

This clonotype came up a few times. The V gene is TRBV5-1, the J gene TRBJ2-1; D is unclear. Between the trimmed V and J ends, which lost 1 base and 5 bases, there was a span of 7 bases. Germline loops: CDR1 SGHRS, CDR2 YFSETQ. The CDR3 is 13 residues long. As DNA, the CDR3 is TGCGCCAGCAGCTTGTACATAAACAATGAGCAGTTCTTC. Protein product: CASSLYINNEQFF. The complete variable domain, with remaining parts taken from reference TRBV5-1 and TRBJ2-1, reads KAGVTQTPRYLIKTRGQQVTLSCSPISGHRSVSWYQQTPGQGLQFLFEYFSETQRNKGNFPGRFSGRQFSNSRSEMNVSTLELGDSALYLCASSLYINNEQFFGPGTRLTVL.

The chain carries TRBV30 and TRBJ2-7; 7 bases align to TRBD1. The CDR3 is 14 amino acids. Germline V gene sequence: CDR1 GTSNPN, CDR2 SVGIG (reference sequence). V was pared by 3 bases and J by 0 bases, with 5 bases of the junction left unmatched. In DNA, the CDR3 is TGTGCCTGGAGGGGACAGCCAGCCTCCTACGAGCAGTACTTC. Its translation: CAWRGQPASYEQYF.

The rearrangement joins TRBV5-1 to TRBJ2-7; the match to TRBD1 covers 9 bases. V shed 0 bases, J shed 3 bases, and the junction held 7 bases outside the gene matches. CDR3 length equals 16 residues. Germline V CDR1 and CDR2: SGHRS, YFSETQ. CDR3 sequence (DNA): TGCGCCAGCAGCTTGGGGAGGACAGGGGAAGGCTACGAGCAGTACTTC. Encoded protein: CASSLGRTGEGYEQYF.

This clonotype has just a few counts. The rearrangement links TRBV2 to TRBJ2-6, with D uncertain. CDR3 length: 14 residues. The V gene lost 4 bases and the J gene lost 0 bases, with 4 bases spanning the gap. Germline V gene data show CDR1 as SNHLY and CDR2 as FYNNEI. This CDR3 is CASSVFSGANVLTF. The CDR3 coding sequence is TGTGCCAGCAGTGTCTTCTCTGGGGCCAACGTCCTGACTTTC. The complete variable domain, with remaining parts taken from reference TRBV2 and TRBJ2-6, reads EPEVTQTPSHQVTQMGQEVILRCVPISNHLYFYWYRQILGQKVEFLVSFYNNEISEKSEIFDDQFSVERPDGSNFTLKIRSTKLEDSAMYFCASSVFSGANVLTFGAGSRLTVL.

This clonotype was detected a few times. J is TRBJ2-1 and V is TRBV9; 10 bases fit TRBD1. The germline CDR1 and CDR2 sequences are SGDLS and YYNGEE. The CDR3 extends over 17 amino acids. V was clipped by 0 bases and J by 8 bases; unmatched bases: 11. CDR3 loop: CASSVVRGQGFSHEQFF. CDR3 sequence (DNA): TGTGCCAGCAGCGTAGTCCGGGGACAGGGGTTTTCCCATGAGCAGTTCTTC.

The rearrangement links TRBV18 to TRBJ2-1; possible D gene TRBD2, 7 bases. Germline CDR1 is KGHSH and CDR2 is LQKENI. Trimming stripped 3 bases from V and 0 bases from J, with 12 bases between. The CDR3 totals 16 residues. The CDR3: CASSPGGGSSYNEQFF. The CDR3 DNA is TGTGCCAGCTCACCGGGGGGCGGGAGCTCCTACAATGAGCAGTTCTTC.

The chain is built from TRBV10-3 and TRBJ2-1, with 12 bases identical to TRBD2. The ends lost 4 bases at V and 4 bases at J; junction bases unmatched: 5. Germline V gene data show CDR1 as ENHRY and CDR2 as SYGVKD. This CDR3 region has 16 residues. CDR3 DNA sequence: TGTGCCATCAGTGGACTAGCGGGGGTCCCTTACAATGAGCAGTTCTTC. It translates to CAISGLAGVPYNEQFF.

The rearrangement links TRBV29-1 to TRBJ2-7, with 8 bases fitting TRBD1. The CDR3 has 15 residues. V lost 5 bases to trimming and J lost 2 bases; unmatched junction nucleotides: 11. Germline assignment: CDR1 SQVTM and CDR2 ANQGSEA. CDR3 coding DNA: TGCAGCGTTCGGTCGGGGGACAGGTTCACCTACGAGCAGTACTTC. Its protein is CSVRSGDRFTYEQYF.

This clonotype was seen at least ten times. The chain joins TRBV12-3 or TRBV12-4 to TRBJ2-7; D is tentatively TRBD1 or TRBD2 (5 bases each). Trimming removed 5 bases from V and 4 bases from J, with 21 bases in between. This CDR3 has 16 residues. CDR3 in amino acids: CASSPPGAVGSYEQYF. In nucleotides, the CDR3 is TGTGCCAGCAGTCCCCCCGGGGCGGTGGGATCATACGAGCAGTACTTC.